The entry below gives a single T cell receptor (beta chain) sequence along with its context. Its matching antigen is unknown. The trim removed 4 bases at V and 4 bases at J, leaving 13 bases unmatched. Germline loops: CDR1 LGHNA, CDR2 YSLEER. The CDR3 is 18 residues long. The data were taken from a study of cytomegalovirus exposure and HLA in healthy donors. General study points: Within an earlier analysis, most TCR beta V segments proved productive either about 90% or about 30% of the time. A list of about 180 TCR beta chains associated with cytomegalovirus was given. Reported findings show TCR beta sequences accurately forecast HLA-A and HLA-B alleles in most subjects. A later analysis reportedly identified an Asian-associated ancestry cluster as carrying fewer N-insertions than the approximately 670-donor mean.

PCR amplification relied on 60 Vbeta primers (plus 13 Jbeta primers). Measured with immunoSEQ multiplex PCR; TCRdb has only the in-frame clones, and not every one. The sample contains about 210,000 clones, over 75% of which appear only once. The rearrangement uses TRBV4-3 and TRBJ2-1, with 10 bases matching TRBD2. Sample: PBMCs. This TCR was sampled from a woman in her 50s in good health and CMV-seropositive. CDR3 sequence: CASSPRKRGGLRYNEQFF. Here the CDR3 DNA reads TGCGCCAGCAGCCCCAGGAAGCGGGGGGGCCTAAGGTACAATGAGCAGTTCTTC.